The present TCR beta chain was sequenced within a study of T cell responses to AZD1222 COVID-19 vaccine. Study-wide results and caveats: Vaccine-associated CD4 TCRs spanned spike, dominant at 160-218 and 743-854. Donor demographics were predominantly white British with a female majority; clonal diversity may be underestimated. Epitopes outside B.1.351 and B.1.1.7 mutated regions reportedly drew nearly half of spike TCRs.

The CDR3 spans 15 residues. Trimming stripped 2 bases from V and 3 bases from J, with 13 bases between. Germline V gene lookup returns CDR1 SNHLY and CDR2 FYNNEI. Here immunoSEQ multiplex PCR was the method, and the copy in TCRdb shows in-frame clones only, minus some. The data hold some 130,000 clones, with 75% to 95% observed a single time. About this clone: Its antigen is not known.

This receptor was identified in an adult who received the AZD1222 COVID-19 vaccine. Source: peripheral blood, taken 28 days after the second AZD1222 dose. V and J are TRBV2 and TRBJ1-1, with unresolved D. For the CDR3, the DNA is TGTGCCAGCAGTGAACAGTCCCAGACGGACACTGAAGCTTTCTTT. It encodes CASSEQSQTDTEAFF.